This passage covers 21 T cell receptor beta chains from one sample sequenced in a study of molecular identifiers for immune sequencing clone quantification. One entry per CDR3 protein, called by TCRdb with MiXCR from the PCR reads. This table has a few hundred thousand distinct CDR3 sequences, roughly 25% appearing once. Sequenced: naive CD8+ T cells from blood, with Jurkat cell RNA spiked in. The subset is: FACS-sorted CD8+CD4-CCR7+CD45RA+ naive T cells. These receptors all stem from a human donor in good health. Some libraries in this study had Jurkat cell RNA spiked in.

This clonotype was recorded at least ten times. The chain links TRBV28 to TRBJ2-7; D remains ambiguous. The CDR3 spans 13 residues. Germline V gene sequence: CDR1 MDHEN, CDR2 SYDVKM. The germline V and J ends were trimmed by 6 bases and 3 bases, with 12 bases remaining between them. The CDR3 bases are TGTGCCAGCAGGCCCGTGGGATTCTACGAGCAGTACTTC. Its translation is CASRPVGFYEQYF.

The rearrangement links TRBV3-1 to TRBJ1-1; no clear D. V was cut by 4 bases and J by 5 bases, with 17 bases left in between. CDR3 size: 15 residues. Germline V lookup: CDR1 LGHDT, CDR2 YNNKEL (reference sequence). CDR3 protein: CASSPASELGTEAFF. CDR3 nucleotide sequence: TGTGCCAGCAGCCCCGCCTCAGAATTGGGGACTGAAGCTTTCTTT.

The chain carries TRBV27 and TRBJ2-7; 7 bases line up with TRBD1. The germline V gene has CDR1 MNHEY and CDR2 SMNVEV (reference sequence). This CDR3 contains 14 residues. The trim removed 0 bases at V and 4 bases at J, leaving 3 bases unmatched. The CDR3: CASSLSTGAYEQYF. The DNA for the CDR3 is TGTGCCAGCAGTTTATCAACAGGGGCGTACGAGCAGTACTTC.

Of note for this clonotype: The junction and the germline gene differ at one end; a read error may be behind it. The chain has TRBV4-1 and TRBJ1-1; D gene uncertain. The CDR3 contains 14 residues. Germline V gene lookup returns CDR1 MGHRA and CDR2 YSYEKL. The CDR3 DNA is TGCGCCAGCAGCCAAGGCCCTCGTGCAACTGAAGCTCTCTTT. Translated, it gives CASSQGPRATEALF.

There are many counts of this clonotype. This sequence joins TRBV7-9 and TRBJ2-7; 7 bases fit TRBD1. This CDR3 region has 15 residues. Germline V lookup: CDR1 SEHNR, CDR2 FQNEAQ (reference sequence). The V gene end was trimmed by 4 bases and the J gene end by 2 bases; junction bases not matched to a gene: 8. CDR3 sequence (DNA): TGTGCCAGCAGCTCGGGGACAGTCCTTCCCTACGAGCAGTACTTC. Amino acids: CASSSGTVLPYEQYF.

The chain uses TRBV10-2 and TRBJ1-5; 7 nucleotides line up with TRBD1. The CDR3 loop spans 14 amino acids. Germline values: CDR1 WSHSY, CDR2 SAAADI. V shed 2 bases and J 7 bases; nucleotides not matched to a gene: 5. CDR3 in DNA: TGCGCCAGCAGTGAGCACAGGGGAGCCCAGCCCCAGCATTTT. Its translation is CASSEHRGAQPQHF.

The chain is built from TRBV7-9 and TRBJ1-1; D is undetermined. The V gene's germline CDR1 is SEHNR and CDR2 FQNEAQ (reference sequence). The CDR3 runs to 12 residues. The V end was cut by 4 bases, the J end by 6 bases, with 9 bases between. The CDR3 region is CASSSRSSEAFF. The CDR3 region has the DNA TGTGCCAGCAGCTCACGCTCTTCTGAAGCTTTCTTT.

This chain connects TRBV12-3 or TRBV12-4 to TRBJ1-5, with D possibly being TRBD1 (6 bases). Between the trimmed V and J ends, which lost 5 bases and 2 bases, there was a span of 13 bases. The CDR3 covers 15 residues. The CDR3 DNA reads as TGTGCCAGCAGTGCTACAGGGCAGGGCAATCAGCCCCAGCATTTT. Amino acid sequence: CASSATGQGNQPQHF.

This sequence joins TRBV7-9 and TRBJ2-7; D is undetermined. V lost 1 base and J lost 6, with 7 bases in between. In germline, CDR1 is SEHNR, CDR2 FQNEAQ (reference sequence). The CDR3 sequence is 12 residues long. For the CDR3, the DNA is TGTGCCAGCAGCTTAGATCGCCGCGAGCAGTACTTC. Its translation: CASSLDRREQYF.

Here the CDR3 reads CSVVPRGLNEQFF. The CDR3 DNA reads as TGCAGCGTTGTGCCCAGGGGGCTCAATGAGCAGTTCTTC. The chain is built from TRBV29-1 and TRBJ2-1; TRBD1 matches 8 bases. The CDR3 totals 13 residues. Losses at the gene ends were 4 bases for V and 6 bases for J; bases not matched to a gene: 5. Germline CDR1 reads SQVTM; CDR2 reads ANQGSEA.

The chain couples TRBV19 to TRBJ1-1, with D possibly matching TRBD1 (6 bases). The CDR3 length is 15 residues. Germline values: CDR1 LNHDA, CDR2 SQIVND (reference sequence). Trimming removed 3 bases from V and 3 bases from J, with 14 bases in between. CDR3 in DNA: TGTGCCAGTAGTATTCTCCCAGGGGAATACACTGAAGCTTTCTTT. Translating it yields CASSILPGEYTEAFF. The entire variable domain, with the rest obtained from reference TRBV19 and TRBJ1-1, is as follows: DGGITQSPKYLFRKEGQNVTLSCEQNLNHDAMYWYRQDPGQGLRLIYYSQIVNDFQKGDIAEGYSVSREKKESFPLTVTSAQKNPTAFYLCASSILPGEYTEAFFGQGTRLTVV.

In regard to this clonotype: The junction and the germline gene differ at one end; a read error may be behind it. The V call is TRBV27, the J call TRBJ1-1; D unclear. Per the germline V gene, CDR1 is MNHEY and CDR2 is SMNVEV (reference sequence). This CDR3 is 13 amino acids long. The CDR3 spells CASSLYTNTEVFF. CDR3 in DNA: TGTGCCAGCAGTTTATACACGAACACTGAAGTTTTCTTT.

This clonotype was recorded many times. The chain couples TRBV7-9 to TRBJ1-4; D is undetermined. CDR3 size: 13 residues. The V and J ends lost 1 base and 7 bases respectively, with 7 bases between them. Per germline, CDR1 SEHNR and CDR2 FQNEAQ (reference sequence). The CDR3 spells CASSLGETEKLFF. The CDR3, as DNA: TGTGCCAGCAGCTTAGGGGAGACTGAAAAACTGTTTTTT. The whole variable domain, filled in from reference TRBV7-9 and TRBJ1-4, reads DTGVSQNPRHKITKRGQNVTFRCDPISEHNRLYWYRQTLGQGPEFLTYFQNEAQLEKSRLLSDRFSAERPKGSFSTLEIQRTEQGDSAMYLCASSLGETEKLFFGSGTQLSVL.

This chain connects TRBV28 to TRBJ2-7, with TRBD2 as a possible D gene (5 bases). The germline V gene has CDR1 MDHEN and CDR2 SYDVKM. There are 14 residues in the CDR3. V lost 1 base and J 1 base, leaving 8 bases between the germline ends. CDR3 amino acids: CASSLFGLSYEQYF. DNA of the CDR3: TGTGCCAGCAGTTTATTCGGACTGTCCTACGAGCAGTACTTC.

This chain links TRBV4-3 with TRBJ1-1; TRBD1 matches at 7 bases. Looked up from germline, CDR1 is LGHNA and CDR2 is YSLEER. V shed 4 bases and J 0 bases; nucleotides not matched to a gene: 14. This CDR3 comprises 18 residues. The DNA of the CDR3 is TGCGCCAGCAGCCGGGAGGGAACAGGGGAGTTCTTGAACACTGAAGCTTTCTTT. Its translation is CASSREGTGEFLNTEAFF.

The chain carries TRBV6-5 and TRBJ2-5, with D possibly TRBD2 on 6 matching bases. The CDR3 runs to 13 residues. In germline, CDR1 is MNHEY, CDR2 SVGAGI. Trimming took off 7 bases at V and 5 bases at J, with 14 bases between the two ends. CDR3 sequence (DNA): TGTGCCAGCACCCACCGGGGGTCCGAGACCCAGTACTTC. Its protein product is CASTHRGSETQYF.

The rearrangement links TRBV4-3 to TRBJ2-1; 8 bases match TRBD2. CDR3 length: 16 residues. Germline V gene lookup returns CDR1 LGHNA and CDR2 YSLEER. Trimming took 0 bases from V and 4 from J; bases not matched to a gene: 5. CDR3 bases: TGCGCCAGCAGCCAAGATACCAGCGGGGGATACAATGAGCAGTTCTTC. Protein sequence: CASSQDTSGGYNEQFF.

This clonotype showed up just a few times. The CDR3 sequence is CSVDGEFSYNEQFF. The CDR3 DNA reads TGCAGCGTTGACGGGGAGTTCTCCTACAATGAGCAGTTCTTC. The genes are TRBV29-1 and TRBJ2-1, with D perhaps TRBD2 (5 bases). The CDR3 runs 14 residues. The V gene lost 3 bases and the J gene lost 0 bases, with 9 bases spanning the gap. The germline V gene encodes CDR1 SQVTM and CDR2 ANQGSEA.

Of note for this clonotype: It may be a read error: a sequence one base away is much more abundant. V is TRBV7-9 and J is TRBJ1-1, with a possible D match to TRBD1 (5 bases). This CDR3 is built from 17 residues. Germline CDR1 is SEHNR and CDR2 is FQNEAQ (reference sequence). This chain's CDR3 is CASCLLTGQGPYTEAFF. Here the CDR3 DNA reads TGTGCCAGCTGCTTACTAACCGGTCAGGGTCCATACACTGAAGCTTTCTTT.

Notes on this clonotype: A much larger clone lies one base from this, so it may be a read error. The chain has TRBV4-1 and TRBJ2-7; the D gene is possibly TRBD1 (6 bases). The CDR3 has 16 amino acids. CDR1 and CDR2 from the germline V gene are MGHRA and YSYEKL. Trimming removed 1 base from V and 1 base from J, with 14 bases in between. CDR3 sequence: CASSQVLSRGSYEQYF. The CDR3 DNA is TGCGCCAGCAGCCAAGTTCTTAGCAGGGGTTCCTACGAGCAGTACTTC.

To note about this clonotype: One base away lies a much larger clone, so this may be a sequencing read error. CDR3 sequence (DNA): TGTGCCAGCAGCTCACAACGGGCCGAGAACGCTGAAGCTTTCTTT. It codes for CASSSQRAENAEAFF. This chain links TRBV7-9 with TRBJ1-1; D is undetermined. Germline-derived CDR1 and CDR2 are SEHNR and FQNEAQ (reference sequence). CDR3 length: 15 residues.